A few counts support the clone carrying this T cell receptor (beta chain). Its antigen is currently unknown. TCRdb re-called the 5' RACE reads through MiXCR, storing one row per CDR3 protein. The sample lists 250,000 or so distinct CDR3 sequences; more than 20% were seen once. These data belong to a study of CD8 T cells in ankylosing spondylitis. Study-level results: A subset of motif variants has previously been described in the synovial fluid and blood of reactive arthritis. Clones linked with disease were CD8+ and fairly uncommon in the peripheral blood. Clones tied to disease were said to be significantly enriched in matched ankylosing spondylitis synovial fluid.

The ends were cut back, 0 bases at V and 4 bases at J, with 16 bases in the middle. Germline V CDR1 and CDR2: DFQATT, SNEGSKA (reference sequence). The CDR3 is made up of 15 amino acids. The chain carries TRBV20-1 and TRBJ2-7; perhaps D is TRBD1 or TRBD2 (5 bases each). The TCR was taken from a male donor with ankylosing spondylitis or in good health (not recorded which). The material sequenced was blood, either unsorted or a sorted T cell fraction (not recorded which). Here the CDR3 reads CSARDLGDVLYEQYF. The CDR3 DNA reads as TGCAGTGCTAGAGATCTGGGGGACGTATTATACGAGCAGTACTTC.